The rows below give T cell receptor beta chains drawn from one sample of a study of human T cells and chemical hapten exposure. TCRdb itself ran the RACE reads through MiXCR, one entry per CDR3 protein. In the table there are over 130,000 distinct CDR3 sequences, approximately 10% of which are singletons. The sequencing here drew on whole blood, taken in connection with sensitization to the hapten diphenylcyclopropenone (DPC). These receptor sequences come from a woman aged 45-60 years with alopecia areata. Some clones in this sample may be carry-over from other donors' samples. CDR3s include the opening cysteine and the closing phenylalanine or tryptophan. D genes are given only for firm matches. Size values are once, few and many counts, or a class for expanded clones, and some rows have none.

size: -
V: TRBV19
J: TRBJ2-4
D: TRBD2
CDR3: CASTRLAGGEHIQYF
DNA: TGTGCCAGTACCCGACTAGCGGGAGGAGAGCACATTCAGTACTTC

size: few
V: TRBV20-1
J: TRBJ2-1
D: TRBD2
CDR3: CSASELAGSWEQFF
DNA: TGCAGTGCTAGTGAGCTAGCGGGAAGCTGGGAGCAGTTCTTC

size: few
V: TRBV20-1
J: TRBJ2-1
D: TRBD2
CDR3: CSAPGTSVYNEQFF
DNA: TGCAGTGCCCCGGGGACTAGCGTGTACAATGAGCAGTTCTTC

size: -
V: TRBV6-2/TRBV6-3
J: TRBJ1-5
D: TRBD1
CDR3: CASTPETGVGNQPQHF
DNA: TGTGCCAGCACACCAGAGACAGGGGTAGGCAATCAGCCCCAGCATTTT

size: many
V: TRBV3-1
J: TRBJ2-1
D: TRBD2
CDR3: CASSPGLAGISSYNEQFF
DNA: TGTGCCAGCAGCCCAGGACTAGCGGGGATAAGCTCCTACAATGAGCAGTTCTTC

size: -
V: TRBV11-2
J: TRBJ1-1
D: TRBD1
CDR3: CASSSTGGRNTEAFF
DNA: TGTGCCAGCAGCTCGACAGGGGGCAGGAACACTGAAGCTTTCTTT

size: -
V: TRBV29-1
J: TRBJ2-7
D: -
CDR3: CSVDRGRGDEQYF
DNA: TGCAGCGTTGATAGGGGGAGAGGCGACGAGCAGTACTTC

size: many
V: TRBV5-1
J: TRBJ1-1
D: -
CDR3: CASSPRVANTEAFF
DNA: TGCGCCAGCAGCCCCAGGGTCGCGAACACTGAAGCTTTCTTT

size: -
V: TRBV29-1
J: TRBJ1-2
D: TRBD1
CDR3: CSVRDSEYGYTF
DNA: TGCAGCGTTCGGGACAGTGAATATGGCTACACCTTC

size: many
V: TRBV6-1
J: TRBJ2-7
D: -
CDR3: CASSEEPRDFEYF
DNA: TGTGCCAGCAGTGAAGAACCCCGCGATTTCGAGTACTTC

size: few
V: TRBV5-4
J: TRBJ2-1
D: TRBD1
CDR3: CASSVGTETYNEQFF
DNA: TGTGCCAGCAGCGTCGGGACAGAGACCTACAATGAGCAGTTCTTC